This TCR beta chain was documented in a study of OX40 agonist ivuxolimab in advanced cancers. Study information: Therapy given before enrollment (anti-PD-1, anti-PD-L1 or anti-CTLA-4) was allowed, and roughly 42% had some. Three patients, one with hepatocellular carcinoma and two with cutaneous melanoma, achieved partial responses. Study-wide findings and caveats: Clonal expansion was among the lowest in partial responders at 0.1-3.0 mg/kg, especially CD8+.

Concerning this clone itself: Its specificity is not known.

J lost 6 bases, V lost 6 bases, and 11 bases had no gene match. CDR3 length: 15 amino acids. Germline V CDR1 and CDR2: SGHTA, FQGTGA. Only in-frame clones appear in the TCRdb table, and some are missing; sequencing was by immunoSEQ multiplex PCR. The table lists tens of thousands of clones, around 89% of them singletons, with under 2.5% in the top ten. The chain joins TRBV7-3 to TRBJ2-1; 7 bases are a match to TRBD2. The sequencing used CD4+ or CD8+ T cells sorted from blood, collected in a trial of the OX40 agonist ivuxolimab. This receptor was identified in an adult with an advanced solid tumor such as melanoma, head and neck, liver or kidney cancer. In DNA form, the CDR3 reads TGTGCCAGCAGTATCCTAGCGGCCCCCCTCAATGAGCAGTTCTTC. Residues: CASSILAAPLNEQFF.